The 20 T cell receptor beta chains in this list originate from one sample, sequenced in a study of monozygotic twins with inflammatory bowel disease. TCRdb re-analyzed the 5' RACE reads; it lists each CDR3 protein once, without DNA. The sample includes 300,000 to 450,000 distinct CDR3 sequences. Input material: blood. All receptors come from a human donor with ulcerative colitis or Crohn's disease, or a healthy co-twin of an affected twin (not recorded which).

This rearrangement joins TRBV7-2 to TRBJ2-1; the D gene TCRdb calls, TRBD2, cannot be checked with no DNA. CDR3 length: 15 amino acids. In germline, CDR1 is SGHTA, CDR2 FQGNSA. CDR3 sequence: CASSRDVYRGDEQFF.

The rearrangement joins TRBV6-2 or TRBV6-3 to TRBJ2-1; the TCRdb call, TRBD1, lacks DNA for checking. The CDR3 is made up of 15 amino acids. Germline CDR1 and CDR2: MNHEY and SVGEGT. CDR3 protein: CASTRPPHGWTKQFF.

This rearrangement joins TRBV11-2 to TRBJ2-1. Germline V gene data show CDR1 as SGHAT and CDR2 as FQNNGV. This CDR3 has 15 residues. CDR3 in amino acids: CASSYLTGPLNEQFF.

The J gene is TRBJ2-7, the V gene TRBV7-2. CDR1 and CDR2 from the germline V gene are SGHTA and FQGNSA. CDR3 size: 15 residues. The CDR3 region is CASSLRQATVYEQYF.

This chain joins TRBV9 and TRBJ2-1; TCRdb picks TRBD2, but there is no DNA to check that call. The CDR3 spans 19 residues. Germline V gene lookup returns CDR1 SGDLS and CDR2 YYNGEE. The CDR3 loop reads CASSATGLAGGRGYNEQFF.

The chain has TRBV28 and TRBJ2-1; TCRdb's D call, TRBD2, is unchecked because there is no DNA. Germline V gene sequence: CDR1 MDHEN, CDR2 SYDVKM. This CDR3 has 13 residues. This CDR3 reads CASSSRLAAEQFF.

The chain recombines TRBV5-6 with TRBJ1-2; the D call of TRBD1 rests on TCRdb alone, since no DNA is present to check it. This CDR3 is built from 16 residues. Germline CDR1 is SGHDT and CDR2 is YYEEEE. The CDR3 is CASSLGRTGLPDGYTF.

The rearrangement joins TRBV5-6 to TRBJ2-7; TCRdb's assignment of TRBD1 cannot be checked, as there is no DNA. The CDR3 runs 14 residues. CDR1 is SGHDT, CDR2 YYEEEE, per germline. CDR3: CASSLGQGYWEQYF.

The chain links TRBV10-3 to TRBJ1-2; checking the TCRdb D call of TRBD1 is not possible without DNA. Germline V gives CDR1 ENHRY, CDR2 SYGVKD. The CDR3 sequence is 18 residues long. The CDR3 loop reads CATRGALQGLGGNYGYTF.

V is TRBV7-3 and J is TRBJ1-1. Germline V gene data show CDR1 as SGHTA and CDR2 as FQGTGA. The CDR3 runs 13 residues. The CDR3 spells CASRSAANTEAFF. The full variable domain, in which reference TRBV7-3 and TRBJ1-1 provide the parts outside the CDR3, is GAGVSQTPSNKVTEKGKYVELRCDPISGHTALYWYRQSLGQGPEFLIYFQGTGAADDSGLPNDRFFAVRPEGSVSTLKIQRTERGDSAVYLCASRSAANTEAFFGQGTRLTVV.

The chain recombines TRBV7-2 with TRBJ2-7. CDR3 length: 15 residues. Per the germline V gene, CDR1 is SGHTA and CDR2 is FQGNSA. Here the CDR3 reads CASSLDIDFLREQYF. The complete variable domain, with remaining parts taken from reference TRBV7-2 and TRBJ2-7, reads GAGVSQSPSNKVTEKGKDVELRCDPISGHTALYWYRQSLGQGLEFLIYFQGNSAPDKSGLPSDRFSAERTGGSVSTLTIQRTQQEDSAVYLCASSLDIDFLREQYFGPGTRLTVT.

The CDR3 region is CASSWTGEDEQYF. The chain uses TRBV5-1 and TRBJ2-7; TCRdb picks TRBD1, but there is no DNA to check that call. This CDR3 contains 13 residues. Germline loops: CDR1 SGHRS, CDR2 YFSETQ.

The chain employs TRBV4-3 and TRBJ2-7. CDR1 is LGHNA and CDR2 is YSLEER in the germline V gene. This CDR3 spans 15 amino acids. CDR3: CASSQEPTASYEQYF.

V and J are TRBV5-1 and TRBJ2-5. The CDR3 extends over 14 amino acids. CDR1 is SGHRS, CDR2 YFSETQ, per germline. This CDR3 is CASSLVPSQETQYF.

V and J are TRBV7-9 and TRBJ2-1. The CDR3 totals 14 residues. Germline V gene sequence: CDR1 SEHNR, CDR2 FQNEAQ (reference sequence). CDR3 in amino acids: CASSLTGDGNEQFF.

CDR3 sequence: CASLPGQGVRDGELFF. V is TRBV5-1 and J is TRBJ2-2; TCRdb calls TRBD1, which cannot be checked without DNA. The CDR3 runs 16 residues. CDR1 SGHRS and CDR2 YFSETQ come from the germline V gene.

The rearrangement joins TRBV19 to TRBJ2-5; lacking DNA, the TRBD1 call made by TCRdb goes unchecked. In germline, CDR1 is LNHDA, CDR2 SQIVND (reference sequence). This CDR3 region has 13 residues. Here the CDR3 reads CASTSTEIGTQYF.

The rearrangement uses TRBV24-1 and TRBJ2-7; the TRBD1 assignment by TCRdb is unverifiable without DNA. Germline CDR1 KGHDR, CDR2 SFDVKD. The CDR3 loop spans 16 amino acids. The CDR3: CATSESGTGTIYEQYF.

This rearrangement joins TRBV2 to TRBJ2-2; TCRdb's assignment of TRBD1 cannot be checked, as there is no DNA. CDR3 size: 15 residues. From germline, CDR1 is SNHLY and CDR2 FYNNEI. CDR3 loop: CASSRGAIDTGELFF.

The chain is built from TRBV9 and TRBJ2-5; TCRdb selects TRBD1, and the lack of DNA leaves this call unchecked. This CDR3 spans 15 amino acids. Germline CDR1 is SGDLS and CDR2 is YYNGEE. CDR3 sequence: CASSGRTANQETQYF. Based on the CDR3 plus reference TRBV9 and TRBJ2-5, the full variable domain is DSGVTQTPKHLITATGQRVTLRCSPRSGDLSVYWYQQSLDQGLQFLIQYYNGEERAKGNILERFSAQQFPDLHSELNLSSLELGDSALYFCASSGRTANQETQYFGPGTRLLVL.